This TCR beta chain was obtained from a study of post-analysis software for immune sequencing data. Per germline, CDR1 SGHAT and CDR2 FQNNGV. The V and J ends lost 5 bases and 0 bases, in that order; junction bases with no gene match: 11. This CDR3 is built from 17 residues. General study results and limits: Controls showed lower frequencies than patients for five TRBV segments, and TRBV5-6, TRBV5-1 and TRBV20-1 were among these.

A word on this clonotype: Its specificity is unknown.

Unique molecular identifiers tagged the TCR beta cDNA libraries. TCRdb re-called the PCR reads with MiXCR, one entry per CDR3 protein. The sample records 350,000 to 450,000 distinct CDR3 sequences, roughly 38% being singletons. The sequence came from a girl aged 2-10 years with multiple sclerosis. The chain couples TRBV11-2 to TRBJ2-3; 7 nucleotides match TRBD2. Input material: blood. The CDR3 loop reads CASSAIFSSGSTDTQYF. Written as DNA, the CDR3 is TGTGCCAGCAGCGCAATCTTTTCTAGCGGAAGCACAGATACGCAGTATTTT.